The TCR beta chain under discussion was sequenced for a study of T cell responses to AZD1222 COVID-19 vaccine. Clones were read by immunoSEQ multiplex PCR, and TCRdb kept only the in-frame ones, dropping some. The sample has about 140,000 clones, more than 70% seen once. The source of this sequence is an adult in good health. The sample here was peripheral blood, taken on day 0 of AZD1222 vaccination.

The CDR3 DNA reads as TGTGCCAGCAGCTTGGAACAGGGAACGGATACGCAGTATTTT. It translates to CASSLEQGTDTQYF. The chain links TRBV5-6 to TRBJ2-3; a weak D match, TRBD1 (6 bases). CDR1 and CDR2 from the germline V gene are SGHDT and YYEEEE. Between the trimmed V and J ends, which lost 0 bases and 6 bases, there was a span of 11 bases. This CDR3 contains 14 residues.